Shown below are 30 T cell receptor beta chains from a single sample sequenced in a study of shared clonotypes between healthy human individuals. The assay was immunoSEQ multiplex PCR, and TCRdb's table has in-frame clones only and misses some. In the table there are some 2,000,000 clones, around 95% of which are singletons. Sequenced sample: naive CD4+ T cells sorted from blood. Regarding subset: CD45RA+ positively selected. All receptors come from a man younger than 35 in good health.

The chain has TRBV5-6 and TRBJ2-1; 8 nucleotides agree with TRBD1. This CDR3 region has 17 residues. Germline CDR1 SGHDT, CDR2 YYEEEE. Germline trimming cut 3 bases from V and 11 bases from J; bases unmatched to any gene: 19. The CDR3 reads CASSSGRGTGGWIKQFF. The CDR3 DNA follows: TGTGCCAGCAGCTCTGGCCGTGGGACAGGCGGATGGATCAAGCAGTTCTTC.

The chain is built from TRBV25-1 and TRBJ2-3, with 11 positions matching TRBD2. The V and J ends lost 5 bases and 2 bases, in that order; junction bases with no gene match: 3. Germline CDR1 is MGHDK and CDR2 is SYGVNS. This CDR3 comprises 15 residues. The CDR3 DNA follows: TGTGCCAGCAGTACTAGCGGGAGTTTCACAGATACGCAGTATTTT. It codes for CASSTSGSFTDTQYF.

The chain joins TRBV30 to TRBJ1-6; 8 bases align to TRBD1. Per germline, CDR1 GTSNPN and CDR2 SVGIG (reference sequence). J was trimmed by 6 bases and V by 2 bases; bases with no gene match: 12. The CDR3 is made up of 17 amino acids. The CDR3 protein is CAWSRLKGTGGNSPLHF. CDR3 DNA sequence: TGTGCCTGGAGTCGTCTTAAGGGGACAGGAGGTAATTCACCCCTCCACTTT.

In the case of this clone: The same CDR3 arises from other DNA sequences in this sample as well. The chain combines TRBV10-1 with TRBJ1-1, with D unclear. Trimming cost V 3 bases and J 0 bases, with 5 bases left between them. CDR1 WNHNN and CDR2 SYGVQD come from the germline V gene (reference sequence). The CDR3 is 13 residues long. The CDR3 DNA sequence: TGCGCCAGCAGTGATGGATTGAACACTGAAGCTTTCTTT. It specifies CASSDGLNTEAFF.

This clone showed up just once. V is TRBV6-5 and J is TRBJ2-7; no clear D. Germline-derived CDR1 and CDR2 are MNHEY and SVGAGI. The V end was cut by 8 bases, the J end by 3 bases, with 11 bases between. CDR3 length: 12 amino acids. The CDR3, as DNA: TGTGCCAGCGGACGTAACGTCTACGAGCAGTACTTC. Residues: CASGRNVYEQYF.

This chain joins TRBV2 and TRBJ2-1; D gene uncertain. V was trimmed by 4 bases and J by 6 bases, leaving 7 bases between them. The CDR3 contains 12 residues. CDR1 and CDR2 from the germline V gene are SNHLY and FYNNEI. As DNA, the CDR3 is TGTGCCAGCAGTGTTCTAGTCAATGAGCAGTTCTTC. It encodes CASSVLVNEQFF.

The V gene is TRBV4-1, the J gene TRBJ2-7, with 10 bases aligning to TRBD2. The trim removed 0 bases at V and 0 bases at J, leaving 5 bases unmatched. The CDR3 length is 17 residues. Germline V gene sequence: CDR1 MGHRA, CDR2 YSYEKL. The CDR3 DNA sequence: TGCGCCAGCAGCCAAGAACCTGGACTAGCGGCCTCCTACGAGCAGTACTTC. This gives the protein CASSQEPGLAASYEQYF.

The V call is TRBV5-1, the J call TRBJ2-7; 14 bases fit TRBD2. Germline values: CDR1 SGHRS, CDR2 YFSETQ. The J segment lost 3 bases and the V segment lost 4 bases, leaving 24 bases of the junction unmatched. This CDR3 contains 22 residues. Here the CDR3 reads CASSHGPGLAGVAQFRNYEQYF. DNA for the CDR3: TGCGCCAGCAGCCACGGACCGGGACTAGCGGGGGTCGCTCAGTTTAGGAACTACGAGCAGTACTTC.

This chain links TRBV27 with TRBJ1-2; 8 positions agree with TRBD1. The CDR3 totals 16 residues. V lost 5 bases and J lost 4; bases outside the gene matches: 12. CDR1 and CDR2 from the germline V gene are MNHEY and SMNVEV (reference sequence). This CDR3 reads CASSPRGLTVTYGYTF. CDR3 coding DNA: TGTGCCAGCAGTCCCAGGGGGCTCACGGTTACCTATGGCTACACCTTC.

The chain couples TRBV5-6 to TRBJ2-7, with TRBD2 matching 10 bases. CDR3 length equals 17 residues. The V and J ends lost 4 bases and 4 bases, in that order; junction bases with no gene match: 14. Per the germline V gene, CDR1 is SGHDT and CDR2 is YYEEEE. CDR3 sequence reads: CASSQTKREGRLYEQYF. The CDR3 DNA sequence: TGTGCCAGCAGCCAAACCAAGCGGGAGGGCCGGTTGTACGAGCAGTACTTC.

The chain recombines TRBV4-1 with TRBJ2-3, with 12 bases matching TRBD2. Trimming removed 1 base from V and 5 bases from J; junction bases left unmatched: 4. Germline loops: CDR1 MGHRA, CDR2 YSYEKL. The length of the CDR3 is 16 residues. The chain's CDR3 is CASSQGLAGEVDTQYF. The DNA of the CDR3 is TGCGCCAGCAGCCAAGGACTAGCGGGGGAAGTAGATACGCAGTATTTT.

The chain links TRBV4-1 to TRBJ2-7, with D tentatively TRBD1 (6 bases). Germline CDR1 and CDR2: MGHRA and YSYEKL. Trimming removed 0 bases at V and 4 bases at J, with 13 bases between. The CDR3 contains 15 residues. CDR3 sequence (DNA): TGCGCCAGCAGCCAAGACTCCCAGGGGCGATACGAGCAGTACTTC. Translated, it gives CASSQDSQGRYEQYF.

This clone was detected a few times. Within the sample, other DNA sequences also encode this same CDR3. This sequence joins TRBV19 and TRBJ1-5; possible D gene TRBD1, 5 bases. Trimming cost V 3 bases and J 7 bases, with 10 bases left between them. The CDR3 loop spans 13 amino acids. The germline V gene encodes CDR1 LNHDA and CDR2 SQIVND (reference sequence). The CDR3 reads CASSMEGSQPQHF. The CDR3 coding sequence is TGTGCCAGTAGTATGGAGGGGTCACAGCCCCAGCATTTT.

V usage is TRBV27 and J usage is TRBJ2-2; 12 bases map to TRBD2. Germline V CDR1 and CDR2: MNHEY, SMNVEV (reference sequence). Trimming at V came to 4 bases and at J to 6 bases, leaving 12 bases not matched to a gene. There are 18 residues in the CDR3. The CDR3 region is CASSSPLPSSGGAGELFF. CDR3 sequence (DNA): TGTGCCAGCAGTTCCCCTCTCCCTTCTAGCGGGGGGGCCGGGGAGCTGTTTTTT.

This clone has a handful of counts. Other DNA sequences of this sample code for an identical CDR3. The chain is built from TRBV6-1 and TRBJ1-2; D remains ambiguous. The CDR3 runs 12 residues. CDR1 and CDR2 from the germline V gene are MNHNS and SASEGT. V lost 2 bases and J lost 4, with 5 bases in between. The CDR3 coding sequence is TGTGCCAGCAGTGAAACAGTCTATGGCTACACCTTC. Translation: CASSETVYGYTF.

The V call is TRBV10-2, the J call TRBJ2-5; maybe TRBD2 (6 bases). Deletions cut 8 bases from V and 7 bases from J, with 17 bases between. Germline-derived CDR1 and CDR2 are WSHSY and SAAADI. The CDR3 has 13 residues. The CDR3 is CASGGMGYGTQYF. The CDR3 region has the DNA TGCGCCAGCGGGGGGATGGGTTACGGGACCCAGTACTTC.

The rearrangement joins TRBV7-9 to TRBJ2-1; 11 bases fit TRBD2. Germline lookup yields CDR1 SEHNR and CDR2 FQNEAQ (reference sequence). V lost 5 bases to trimming and J lost 4 bases; unmatched junction nucleotides: 10. The length of the CDR3 is 17 residues. CDR3: CASSRLTSGSKYNEQFF. The CDR3 DNA reads TGTGCCAGCAGCCGACTCACTAGCGGGAGTAAGTACAATGAGCAGTTCTTC.

V and J are TRBV5-8 and TRBJ1-6; 8 nucleotides align to TRBD1. The CDR3 has 14 amino acids. V lost 2 bases, J lost 7 bases, and 2 bases stayed unmatched. CDR1 is SGHTS and CDR2 is YDEGEE in the germline V gene. CDR3 residues: CASSFRTGNSPLHF. CDR3 nucleotide sequence: TGTGCCAGCAGCTTTAGGACAGGGAATTCACCCCTCCACTTT.

The chain recombines TRBV6-6 with TRBJ2-5; tentative D call: TRBD1 (6 bases). V lost 7 bases and J lost 5, with 14 bases in between. The CDR3 has 13 residues. Germline loops: CDR1 MNHNY, CDR2 SVGAGI (reference sequence). The CDR3 loop is CASISTGTETQYF. CDR3 sequence (DNA): TGTGCCAGCATCTCCACAGGGACGGAGACCCAGTACTTC.

A note on this clone: The same CDR3 also results from other DNA sequences found in this sample. The rearrangement links TRBV18 to TRBJ1-4; no clear D. The length of the CDR3 is 14 residues. V lost 6 bases, J lost 0 bases, and 8 bases lay in between. CDR1 KGHSH and CDR2 LQKENI come from the germline V gene. The CDR3, as DNA: TGTGCCAGCTCGTTCGGGGCAACTAATGAAAAACTGTTTTTT. Its translation: CASSFGATNEKLFF.

The rearrangement joins TRBV7-9 to TRBJ2-2; D remains unclear. The germline V gene encodes CDR1 SEHNR and CDR2 FQNEAQ (reference sequence). Trimming stripped 7 bases from V and 5 bases from J, with 8 bases between. The length of the CDR3 is 12 residues. The CDR3 loop reads CASTRGTGELFF. The CDR3 DNA reads as TGTGCCAGCACCAGAGGTACCGGGGAGCTGTTTTTT.

This chain joins TRBV28 and TRBJ2-7; D ambiguous. The CDR3 loop spans 12 amino acids. The V end was cut by 3 bases, the J end by 5 bases, with 8 bases between. Germline CDR1 MDHEN, CDR2 SYDVKM. CDR3 amino acids: CASSFFLDEQYF. The DNA of the CDR3 is TGTGCCAGCAGTTTTTTTCTGGACGAGCAGTACTTC.

The chain is built from TRBV4-1 and TRBJ2-7; 10 nucleotides line up with TRBD1. The V and J ends lost 0 bases and 4 bases, in that order; junction bases with no gene match: 6. The CDR3 has 16 residues. From germline, CDR1 is MGHRA and CDR2 YSYEKL. The CDR3 coding sequence is TGCGCCAGCAGCCAAGAAAGACAGGGGGCAAAGTACGAGCAGTACTTC. Its translation is CASSQERQGAKYEQYF.

The chain uses TRBV6-5 and TRBJ2-2; D call uncertain. The germline V and J ends were trimmed by 1 base and 7 bases, with 4 bases remaining between them. The CDR3 has 12 residues. Germline V CDR1 and CDR2: MNHEY, SVGAGI. CDR3 sequence reads: CASSYYLGELFF. The DNA for the CDR3 is TGTGCCAGCAGTTACTACCTCGGGGAGCTGTTTTTT.

This clone was found once. This chain connects TRBV5-1 to TRBJ2-3, with TRBD2 as a possible D gene (5 bases). The V gene's germline CDR1 is SGHRS and CDR2 YFSETQ. Trimming pared 3 bases from V and 0 bases from J, leaving 8 bases between. This CDR3 is built from 14 residues. In nucleotides, the CDR3 is TGCGCCAGCAGCTCCGGGATTAGCACAGATACGCAGTATTTT. Its protein is CASSSGISTDTQYF.

V and J are TRBV10-3 and TRBJ1-4; a possible D gene is TRBD1 (6 bases). Germline V CDR1 and CDR2: ENHRY, SYGVKD. Trimming stripped 0 bases from V and 5 bases from J, with 10 bases between. This CDR3 spans 15 amino acids. The CDR3 coding sequence is TGTGCCATCAGTGAGTCTCAGGGGCGAAATGAAAAACTGTTTTTT. Translated, it gives CAISESQGRNEKLFF.

The V call is TRBV10-3, the J call TRBJ2-3, with TRBD2 matching over 8 bases. After removal of 6 bases from V and 3 bases from J, the junction contained 8 bases not matched to a gene. The CDR3 has 15 residues. Germline V gene data show CDR1 as ENHRY and CDR2 as SYGVKD. CDR3 sequence: CAISPGTSLTDTQYF. CDR3 DNA: TGTGCCATCAGCCCCGGGACTAGTCTAACAGATACGCAGTATTTT.

Points on this clone: Different DNA sequences within this sample yield the same CDR3. The chain combines TRBV5-6 with TRBJ1-3; D not resolved. The germline V gene has CDR1 SGHDT and CDR2 YYEEEE. The V and J ends lost 0 bases and 0 bases respectively, with 7 bases between them. CDR3 size: 15 residues. CDR3 sequence reads: CASSLAPSSGNTIYF. The CDR3 DNA reads as TGTGCCAGCAGCTTGGCGCCTAGCTCTGGAAACACCATATATTTT.

The chain is built from TRBV25-1 and TRBJ2-4, with D perhaps matching TRBD1 or TRBD2 (6 bases each). V gave up 3 bases and J gave up 5 bases, with 11 bases separating them. The length of the CDR3 is 14 residues. CDR1 is MGHDK and CDR2 is SYGVNS in the germline V gene. The CDR3 loop reads CASSDEGGQNIQYF. The DNA for the CDR3 is TGTGCCAGCAGTGATGAAGGGGGGCAAAACATTCAGTACTTC.

The chain has TRBV4-1 and TRBJ2-5; D is possibly TRBD2 (5 bases). Germline CDR1 is MGHRA and CDR2 is YSYEKL. There are 15 residues in the CDR3. V lost 2 bases and J 1 base, leaving 11 bases between the germline ends. The CDR3: CASSQTGLAQETQYF. The CDR3 nucleotides are TGCGCCAGCAGCCAAACTGGCCTAGCCCAAGAGACCCAGTACTTC.